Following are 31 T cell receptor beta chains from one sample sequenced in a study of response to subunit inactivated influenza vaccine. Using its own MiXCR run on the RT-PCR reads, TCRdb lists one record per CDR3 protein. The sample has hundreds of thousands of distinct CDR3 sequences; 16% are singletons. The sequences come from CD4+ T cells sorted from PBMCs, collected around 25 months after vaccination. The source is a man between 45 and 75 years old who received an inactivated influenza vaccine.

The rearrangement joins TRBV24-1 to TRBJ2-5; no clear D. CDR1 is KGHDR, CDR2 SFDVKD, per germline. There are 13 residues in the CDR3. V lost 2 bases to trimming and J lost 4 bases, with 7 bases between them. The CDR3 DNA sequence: TGTGCCACCAGTGATTCTTATCTAGAGACCCAGTACTTC. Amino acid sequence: CATSDSYLETQYF.

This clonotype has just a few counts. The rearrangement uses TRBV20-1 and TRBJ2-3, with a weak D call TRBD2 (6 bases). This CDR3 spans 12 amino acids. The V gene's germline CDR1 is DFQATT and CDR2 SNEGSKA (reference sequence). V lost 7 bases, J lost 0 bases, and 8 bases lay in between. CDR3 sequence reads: CSGGDSTDTQYF. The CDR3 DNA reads TGCAGTGGGGGGGATAGCACAGATACGCAGTATTTT.

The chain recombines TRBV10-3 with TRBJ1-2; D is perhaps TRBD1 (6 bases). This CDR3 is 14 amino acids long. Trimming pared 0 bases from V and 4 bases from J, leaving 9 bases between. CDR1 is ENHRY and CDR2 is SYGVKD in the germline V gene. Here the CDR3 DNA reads TGTGCCATCAGTGAGTCCGGGGGCGGCTATGGCTACACCTTC. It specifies CAISESGGGYGYTF.

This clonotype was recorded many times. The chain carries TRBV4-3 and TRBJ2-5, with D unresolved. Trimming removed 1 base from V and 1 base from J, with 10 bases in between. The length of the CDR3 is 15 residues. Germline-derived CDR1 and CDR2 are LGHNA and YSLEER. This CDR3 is CASSQGVGPQETQYF. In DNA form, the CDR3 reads TGCGCCAGCAGCCAAGGGGTAGGACCCCAAGAGACCCAGTACTTC.

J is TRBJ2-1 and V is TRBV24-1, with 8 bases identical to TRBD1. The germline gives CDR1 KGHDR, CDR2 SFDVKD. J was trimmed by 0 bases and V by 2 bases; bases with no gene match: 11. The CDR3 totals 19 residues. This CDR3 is CATSDSPGQARSSYNEQFF. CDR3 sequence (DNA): TGTGCCACCAGTGATTCCCCGGGACAGGCCCGAAGCTCCTACAATGAGCAGTTCTTC.

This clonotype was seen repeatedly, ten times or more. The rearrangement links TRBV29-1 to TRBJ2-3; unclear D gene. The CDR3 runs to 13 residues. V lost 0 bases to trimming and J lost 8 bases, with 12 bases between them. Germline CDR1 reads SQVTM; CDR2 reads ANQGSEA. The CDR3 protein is CSVEDSAKGTQYF. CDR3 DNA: TGCAGCGTTGAAGACTCAGCGAAGGGTACGCAGTATTTT.

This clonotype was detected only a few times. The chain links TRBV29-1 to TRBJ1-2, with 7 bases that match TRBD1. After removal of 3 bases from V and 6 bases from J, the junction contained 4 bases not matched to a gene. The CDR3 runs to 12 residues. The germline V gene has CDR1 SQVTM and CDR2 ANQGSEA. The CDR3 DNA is TGCAGCGTTGAGACCGACAGGGATGGCTACACCTTC. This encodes CSVETDRDGYTF.

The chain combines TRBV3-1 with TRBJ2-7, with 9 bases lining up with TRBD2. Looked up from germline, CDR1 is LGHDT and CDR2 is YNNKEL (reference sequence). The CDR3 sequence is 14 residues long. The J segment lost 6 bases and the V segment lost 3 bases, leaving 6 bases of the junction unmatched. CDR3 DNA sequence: TGTGCCAGCAGCCATGTAGCGGGAGCCGCCGAGCAGTACTTC. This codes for CASSHVAGAAEQYF.

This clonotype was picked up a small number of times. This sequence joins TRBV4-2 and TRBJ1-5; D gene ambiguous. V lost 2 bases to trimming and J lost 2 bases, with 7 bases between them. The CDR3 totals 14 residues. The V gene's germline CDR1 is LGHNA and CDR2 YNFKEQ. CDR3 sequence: CASSQSVGNQPQHF. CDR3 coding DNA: TGTGCCAGCAGCCAATCTGTAGGCAATCAGCCCCAGCATTTT.

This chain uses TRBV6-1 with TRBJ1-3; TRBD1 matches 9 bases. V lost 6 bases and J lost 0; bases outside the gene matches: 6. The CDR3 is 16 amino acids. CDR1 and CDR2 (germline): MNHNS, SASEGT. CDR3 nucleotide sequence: TGTGCCAGCAGAAAGGGACAGGGCCGCTCTGGAAACACCATATATTTT. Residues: CASRKGQGRSGNTIYF.

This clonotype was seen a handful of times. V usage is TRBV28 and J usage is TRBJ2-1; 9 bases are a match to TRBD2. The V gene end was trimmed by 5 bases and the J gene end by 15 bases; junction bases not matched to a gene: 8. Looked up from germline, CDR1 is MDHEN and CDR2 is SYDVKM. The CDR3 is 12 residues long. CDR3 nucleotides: TGTGCCAGCAGTGTCCTTAGCGGGAGCTGGTTCTTC. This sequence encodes CASSVLSGSWFF.

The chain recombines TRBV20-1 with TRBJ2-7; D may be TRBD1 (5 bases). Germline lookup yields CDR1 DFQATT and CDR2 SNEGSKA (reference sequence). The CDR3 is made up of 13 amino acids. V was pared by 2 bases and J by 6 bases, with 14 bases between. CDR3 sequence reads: CSARSQGFSEQYF. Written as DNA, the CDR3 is TGCAGTGCTAGAAGCCAGGGATTTTCCGAGCAGTACTTC.

CDR3 loop: CASSAPRTENTEAFF. Here the CDR3 DNA reads TGTGCCAGCAGTGCACCTAGGACAGAGAACACTGAAGCTTTCTTT. The chain recombines TRBV6-1 with TRBJ1-1; the D gene is possibly TRBD1 (6 bases). V was trimmed by 4 bases and J by 1 base, leaving 13 bases between them. This CDR3 contains 15 residues. CDR1 MNHNS and CDR2 SASEGT come from the germline V gene.

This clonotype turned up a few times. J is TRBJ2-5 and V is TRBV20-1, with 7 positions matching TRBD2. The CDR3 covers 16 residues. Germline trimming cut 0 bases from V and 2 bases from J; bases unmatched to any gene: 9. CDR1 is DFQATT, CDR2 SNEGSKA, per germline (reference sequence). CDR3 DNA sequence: TGCAGTGCTAGAGATCTCGTAGGGCGGGGGCAAGAGACCCAGTACTTC. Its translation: CSARDLVGRGQETQYF.

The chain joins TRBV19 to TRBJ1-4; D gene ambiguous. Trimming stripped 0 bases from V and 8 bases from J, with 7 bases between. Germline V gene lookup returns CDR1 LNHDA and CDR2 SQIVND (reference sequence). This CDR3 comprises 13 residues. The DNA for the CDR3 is TGTGCCAGTAGTATAGAAGCAGGAGAAAAACTGTTTTTT. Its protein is CASSIEAGEKLFF.

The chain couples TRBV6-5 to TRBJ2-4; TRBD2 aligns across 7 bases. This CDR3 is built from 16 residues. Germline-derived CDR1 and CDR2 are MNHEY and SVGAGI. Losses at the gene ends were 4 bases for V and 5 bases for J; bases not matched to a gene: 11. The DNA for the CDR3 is TGTGCCAGCAGTTCCCTTTTTTCGAGCGGGGAAAACATTCAGTACTTC. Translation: CASSSLFSSGENIQYF.

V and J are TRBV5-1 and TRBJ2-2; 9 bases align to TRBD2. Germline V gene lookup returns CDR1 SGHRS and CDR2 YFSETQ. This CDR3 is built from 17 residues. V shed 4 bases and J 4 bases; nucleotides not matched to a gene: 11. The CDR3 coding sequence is TGCGCCAGCAGCCCGCTGGGAGCAGCGGGGGGCACCGGGGAGCTGTTTTTT. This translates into CASSPLGAAGGTGELFF.

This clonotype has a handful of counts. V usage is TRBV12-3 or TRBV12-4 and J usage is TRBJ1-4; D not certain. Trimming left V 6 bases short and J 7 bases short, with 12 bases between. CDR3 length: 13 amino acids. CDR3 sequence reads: CASSAGRGEKLFF. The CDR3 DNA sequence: TGTGCCAGCAGCGCAGGACGTGGTGAAAAACTGTTTTTT.

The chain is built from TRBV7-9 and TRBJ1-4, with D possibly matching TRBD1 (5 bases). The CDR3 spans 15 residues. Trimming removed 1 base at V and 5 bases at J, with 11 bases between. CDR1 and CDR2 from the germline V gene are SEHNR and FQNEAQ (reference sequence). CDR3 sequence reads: CASSLEGHSNEKLFF. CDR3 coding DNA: TGTGCCAGCAGCTTAGAGGGGCATTCGAATGAAAAACTGTTTTTT.

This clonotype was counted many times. The CDR3 region is CASSLNTGELFF. DNA of the CDR3: TGCGCCAGCAGCTTGAACACCGGGGAGCTGTTTTTT. The chain joins TRBV5-1 to TRBJ2-2, with D hard to call. CDR1 is SGHRS and CDR2 is YFSETQ in the germline V gene. The CDR3 runs 12 residues. The V and J ends lost 1 base and 2 bases respectively, with 0 bases between them.

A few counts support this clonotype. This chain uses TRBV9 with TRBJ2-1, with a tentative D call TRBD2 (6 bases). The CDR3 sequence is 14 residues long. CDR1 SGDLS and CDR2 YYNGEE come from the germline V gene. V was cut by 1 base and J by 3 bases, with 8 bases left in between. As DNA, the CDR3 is TGTGCCAGCAGCGTAACTAGCTTCTACAATGAGCAGTTCTTC. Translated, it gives CASSVTSFYNEQFF.

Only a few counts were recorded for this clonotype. DNA of the CDR3: TGTGCCAGCAGCCAAGCAGGGCAGACCACAGATACGCAGTATTTT. Amino acid sequence: CASSQAGQTTDTQYF. The V gene is TRBV3-1, the J gene TRBJ2-3; tentatively, D is TRBD1 (5 bases). The germline CDR1 and CDR2 sequences are LGHDT and YNNKEL (reference sequence). The CDR3 has 15 amino acids. Trimming left V 1 base short and J 2 bases short, with 10 bases between.

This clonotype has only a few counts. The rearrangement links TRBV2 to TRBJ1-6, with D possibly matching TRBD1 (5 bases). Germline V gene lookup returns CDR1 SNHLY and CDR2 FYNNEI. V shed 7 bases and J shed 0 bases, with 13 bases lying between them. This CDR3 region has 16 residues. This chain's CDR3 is CASTLGGSSYNSPLHF. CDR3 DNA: TGTGCCAGCACCCTGGGGGGAAGCTCCTATAATTCACCCCTCCACTTT.

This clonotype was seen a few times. The CDR3 DNA follows: TGTGCCAGCACCTTGGGGCGATCGGACGTCTACAATGAGCAGTTCTTC. Protein: CASTLGRSDVYNEQFF. The J gene is TRBJ2-1, the V gene TRBV7-9, with D tentatively TRBD1 (5 bases). Looked up from germline, CDR1 is SEHNR and CDR2 is FQNEAQ (reference sequence). V lost 7 bases to trimming and J lost 3 bases, with 19 bases between them. The CDR3 has 16 residues.

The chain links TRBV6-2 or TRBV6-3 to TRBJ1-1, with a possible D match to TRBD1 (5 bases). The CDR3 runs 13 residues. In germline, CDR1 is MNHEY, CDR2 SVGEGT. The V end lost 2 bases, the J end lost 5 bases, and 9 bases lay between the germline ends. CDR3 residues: CASSYTGGTEAFF. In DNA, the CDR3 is TGTGCCAGCAGTTACACCGGGGGGACTGAAGCTTTCTTT.

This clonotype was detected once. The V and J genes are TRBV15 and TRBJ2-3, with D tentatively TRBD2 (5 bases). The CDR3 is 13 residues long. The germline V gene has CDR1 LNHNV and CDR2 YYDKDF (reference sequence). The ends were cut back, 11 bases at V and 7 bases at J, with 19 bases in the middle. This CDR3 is CAAGFSGENTQYF. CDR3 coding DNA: TGTGCCGCCGGCTTTAGTGGGGAGAATACGCAGTATTTT.

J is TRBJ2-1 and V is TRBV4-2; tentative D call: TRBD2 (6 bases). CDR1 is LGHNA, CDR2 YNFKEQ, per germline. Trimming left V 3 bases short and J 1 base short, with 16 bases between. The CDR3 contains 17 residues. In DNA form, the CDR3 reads TGTGCCAGCAGCCATCACCGGGGGATCAAATCCTACAATGAGCAGTTCTTC. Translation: CASSHHRGIKSYNEQFF.

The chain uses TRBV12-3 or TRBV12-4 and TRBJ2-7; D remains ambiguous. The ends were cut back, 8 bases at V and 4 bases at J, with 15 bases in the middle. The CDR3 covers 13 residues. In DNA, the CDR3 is TGTGCCAGCCTCCGGAAGGGTGTATACGAGCAGTACTTC. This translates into CASLRKGVYEQYF.

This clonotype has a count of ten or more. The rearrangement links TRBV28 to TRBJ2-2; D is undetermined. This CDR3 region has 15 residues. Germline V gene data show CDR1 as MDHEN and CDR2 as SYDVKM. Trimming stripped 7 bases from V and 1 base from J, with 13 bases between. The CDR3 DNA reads TGTGCCAGCACTCCGCCCCTTTTGAACACCGGGGAGCTGTTTTTT. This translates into CASTPPLLNTGELFF. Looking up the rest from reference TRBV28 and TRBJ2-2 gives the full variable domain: DVKVTQSSRYLVKRTGEKVFLECVQDMDHENMFWYRQDPGLGLRLIYFSYDVKMKEKGDIPEGYSVSREKKERFSLILESASTNQTSMYLCASTPPLLNTGELFFGEGSRLTVL.

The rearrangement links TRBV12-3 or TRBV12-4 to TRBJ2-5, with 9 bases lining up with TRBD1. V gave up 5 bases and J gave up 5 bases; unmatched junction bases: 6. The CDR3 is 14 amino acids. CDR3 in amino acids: CASSRNRGRETQYF. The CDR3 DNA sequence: TGTGCCAGCAGTCGTAACAGGGGGCGTGAGACCCAGTACTTC.

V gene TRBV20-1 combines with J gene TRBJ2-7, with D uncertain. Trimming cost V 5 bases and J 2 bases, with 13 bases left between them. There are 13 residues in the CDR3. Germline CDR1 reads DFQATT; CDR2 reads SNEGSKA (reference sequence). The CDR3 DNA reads TGCAGTGCTCGGCAGGTGGCAGCCTACGAGCAGTACTTC. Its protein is CSARQVAAYEQYF.